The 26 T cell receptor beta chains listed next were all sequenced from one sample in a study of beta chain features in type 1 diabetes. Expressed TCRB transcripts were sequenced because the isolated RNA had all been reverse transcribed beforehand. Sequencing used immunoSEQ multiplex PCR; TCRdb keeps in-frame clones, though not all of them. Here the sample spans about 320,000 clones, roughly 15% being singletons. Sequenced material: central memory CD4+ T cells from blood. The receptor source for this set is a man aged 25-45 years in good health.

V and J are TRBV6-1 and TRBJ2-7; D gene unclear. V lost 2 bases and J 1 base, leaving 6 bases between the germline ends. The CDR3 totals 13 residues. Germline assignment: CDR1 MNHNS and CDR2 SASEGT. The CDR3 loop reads CASSELRSYEQYV. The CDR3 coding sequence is TGTGCCAGCAGTGAACTGAGATCCTACGAGCAGTACGTC.

CDR3 coding DNA: TGTGCCAGCAGCTCCGGGACTAGCACAGATACGCAGTATTTT. Encoded protein: CASSSGTSTDTQYF. The gene calls are TRBV11-3 and TRBJ2-3, with D perhaps matching TRBD2 (6 bases). The CDR3 runs 14 residues. Trimming took off 4 bases at V and 0 bases at J, with 8 bases between the two ends. Looked up from germline, CDR1 is SGHNT and CDR2 is YENEEA. Drawing the rest from reference TRBV11-3 and TRBJ2-3, the complete variable domain is EAGVVQSPRYKIIEKKQPVAFWCNPISGHNTLYWYLQNLGQGPELLIRYENEEAVDDSQLPKDRFSAERLKGVDSTLKIQPAELGDSAVYLCASSSGTSTDTQYFGPGTRLTVL.

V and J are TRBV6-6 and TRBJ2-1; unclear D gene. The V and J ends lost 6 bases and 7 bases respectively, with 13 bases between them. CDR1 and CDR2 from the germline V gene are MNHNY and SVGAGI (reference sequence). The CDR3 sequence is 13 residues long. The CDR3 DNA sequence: TGTGCCAGCAGGTCACCGGACGCTAATGAGCAGTTCTTC. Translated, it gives CASRSPDANEQFF.

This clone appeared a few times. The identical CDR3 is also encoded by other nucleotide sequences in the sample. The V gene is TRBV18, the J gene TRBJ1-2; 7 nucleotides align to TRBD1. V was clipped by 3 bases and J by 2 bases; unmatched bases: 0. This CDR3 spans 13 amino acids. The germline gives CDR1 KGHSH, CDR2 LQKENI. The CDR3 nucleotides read TGTGCCAGCTCACCGGACAGGAACTATGGCTACACCTTC. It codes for CASSPDRNYGYTF. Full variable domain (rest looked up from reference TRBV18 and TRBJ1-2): NAGVMQNPRHLVRRRGQEARLRCSPMKGHSHVYWYRQLPEEGLKFMVYLQKENIIDESGMPKERFSAEFPKEGPSILRIQQVVRGDSAAYFCASSPDRNYGYTFGSGTRLTVV.

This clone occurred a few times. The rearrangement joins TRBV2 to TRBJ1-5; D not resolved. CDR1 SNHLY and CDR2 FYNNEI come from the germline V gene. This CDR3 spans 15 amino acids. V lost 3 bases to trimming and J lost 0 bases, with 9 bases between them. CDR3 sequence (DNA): TGTGCCAGCAGTGAGAACGCAGTTAGCAATCAGCCCCAGCATTTT. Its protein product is CASSENAVSNQPQHF.

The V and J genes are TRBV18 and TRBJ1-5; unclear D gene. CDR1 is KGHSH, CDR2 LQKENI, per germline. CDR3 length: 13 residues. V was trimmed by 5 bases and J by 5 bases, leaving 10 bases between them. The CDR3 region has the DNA TGTGCCAGCTCAGAGGGAGTTGATCAGCCCCAGCATTTT. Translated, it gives CASSEGVDQPQHF.

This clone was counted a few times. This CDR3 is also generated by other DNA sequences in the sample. The CDR3 coding sequence is TGCGCCAGCAGCCTGGACGGCAAGAACACTGAAGCTTTCTTT. Protein product: CASSLDGKNTEAFF. V gene TRBV5-1 combines with J gene TRBJ1-1; D gene unclear. The germline CDR1 and CDR2 sequences are SGHRS and YFSETQ. Deletions cut 4 bases from V and 1 base from J, with 11 bases between. The CDR3 has 14 residues.

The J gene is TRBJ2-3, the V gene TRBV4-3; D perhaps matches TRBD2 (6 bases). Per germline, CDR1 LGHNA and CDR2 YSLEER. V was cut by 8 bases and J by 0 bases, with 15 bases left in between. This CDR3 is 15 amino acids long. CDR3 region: CASGTDYTSTDTQYF. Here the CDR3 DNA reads TGCGCCAGCGGAACGGACTACACTAGCACAGATACGCAGTATTTT.

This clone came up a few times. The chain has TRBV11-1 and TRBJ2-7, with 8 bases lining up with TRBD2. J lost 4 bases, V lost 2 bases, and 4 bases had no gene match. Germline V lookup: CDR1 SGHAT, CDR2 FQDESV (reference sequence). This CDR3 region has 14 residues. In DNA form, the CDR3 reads TGTGCCAGCAGCTTAAGCGGGGGCCCGTACGAGCAGTACGTC. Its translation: CASSLSGGPYEQYV.

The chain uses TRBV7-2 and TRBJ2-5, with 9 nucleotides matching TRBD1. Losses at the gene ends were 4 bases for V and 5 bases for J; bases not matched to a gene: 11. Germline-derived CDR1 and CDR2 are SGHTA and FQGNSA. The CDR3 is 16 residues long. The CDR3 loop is CASSYKDRGFSETQYF. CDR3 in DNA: TGTGCCAGCAGCTACAAGGACAGGGGTTTTTCGGAGACCCAGTACTTC.

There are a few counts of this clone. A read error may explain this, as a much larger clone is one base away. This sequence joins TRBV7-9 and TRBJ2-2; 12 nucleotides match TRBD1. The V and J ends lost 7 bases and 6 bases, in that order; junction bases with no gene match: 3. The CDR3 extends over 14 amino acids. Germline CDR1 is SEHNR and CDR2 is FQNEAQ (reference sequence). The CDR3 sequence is CASIGTGGAGELFF. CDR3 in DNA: TGTGCCAGCATCGGGACAGGGGGCGCCGGGGAGCTGTTTTTT. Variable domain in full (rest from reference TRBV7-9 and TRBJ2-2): DTGVSQNPRHKITKRGQNVTFRCDPISEHNRLYWYRQTLGQGPEFLTYFQNEAQLEKSRLLSDRFSAERPKGSFSTLEIQRTEQGDSAMYLCASIGTGGAGELFFGEGSRLTVL.

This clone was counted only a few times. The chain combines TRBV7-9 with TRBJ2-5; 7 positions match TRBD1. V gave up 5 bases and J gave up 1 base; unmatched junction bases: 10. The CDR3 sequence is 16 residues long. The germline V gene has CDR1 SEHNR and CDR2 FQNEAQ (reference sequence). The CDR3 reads CASSPRGAGGQETQYF. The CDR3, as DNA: TGTGCCAGCAGCCCGAGAGGGGCAGGGGGCCAAGAGACCCAGTACTTC.

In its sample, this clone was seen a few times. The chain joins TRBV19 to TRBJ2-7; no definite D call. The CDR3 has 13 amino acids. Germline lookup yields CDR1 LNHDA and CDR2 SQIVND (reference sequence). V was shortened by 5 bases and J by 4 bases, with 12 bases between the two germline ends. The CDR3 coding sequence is TGTGCCAGTAGTCCACTCCCATATTACGAGCAGTACGTC. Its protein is CASSPLPYYEQYV.

CDR3 sequence: CASSLGTGQGETQYF. CDR3 DNA sequence: TGTGCCAGCAGCTTGGGGACAGGGCAGGGAGAGACCCAGTACTTC. V usage is TRBV7-8 and J usage is TRBJ2-5; 9 bases map to TRBD1. The CDR3 consists of 15 residues. The V gene's germline CDR1 is SGHVS and CDR2 FQNEAQ. V lost 3 bases, J lost 4 bases, and 6 bases stayed unmatched. The full variable domain, completed using reference TRBV7-8 and TRBJ2-5, is GAGVSQSPRYKVAKRGQDVALRCDPISGHVSLFWYQQALGQGPEFLTYFQNEAQLDKSGLPSDRFFAERPEGSVSTLKIQRTQQEDSAVYLCASSLGTGQGETQYFGPGTRLLVL.

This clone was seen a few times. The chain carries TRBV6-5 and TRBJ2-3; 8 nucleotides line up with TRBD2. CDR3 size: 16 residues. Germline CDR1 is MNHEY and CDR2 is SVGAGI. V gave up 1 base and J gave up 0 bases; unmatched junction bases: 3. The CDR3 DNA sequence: TGTGCCAGCAGTTACTTCCAGCGGGGGAGCACAGATACGCAGTATTTT. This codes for CASSYFQRGSTDTQYF.

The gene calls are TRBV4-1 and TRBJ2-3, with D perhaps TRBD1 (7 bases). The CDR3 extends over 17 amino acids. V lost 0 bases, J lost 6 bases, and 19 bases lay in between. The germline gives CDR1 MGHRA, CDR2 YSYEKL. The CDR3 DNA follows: TGCGCCAGCAGCCAAGATATGGCAGGGGGACTTAGGGATACGCAGTATTTT. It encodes CASSQDMAGGLRDTQYF.

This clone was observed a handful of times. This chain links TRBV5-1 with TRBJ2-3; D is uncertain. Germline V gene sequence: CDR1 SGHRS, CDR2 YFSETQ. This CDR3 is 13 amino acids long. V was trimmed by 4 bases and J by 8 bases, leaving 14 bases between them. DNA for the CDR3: TGCGCCAGCAGCCCAGATGTCCCGGGTACGCAGTATTTT. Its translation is CASSPDVPGTQYF.

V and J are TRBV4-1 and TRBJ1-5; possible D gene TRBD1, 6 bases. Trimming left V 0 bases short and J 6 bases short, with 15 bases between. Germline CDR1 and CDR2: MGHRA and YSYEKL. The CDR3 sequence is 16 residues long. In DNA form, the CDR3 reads TGCGCCAGCAGCCAAGAGGGTTGGGGGGGGCTTCAGCCCCAGCATTTT. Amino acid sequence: CASSQEGWGGLQPQHF.

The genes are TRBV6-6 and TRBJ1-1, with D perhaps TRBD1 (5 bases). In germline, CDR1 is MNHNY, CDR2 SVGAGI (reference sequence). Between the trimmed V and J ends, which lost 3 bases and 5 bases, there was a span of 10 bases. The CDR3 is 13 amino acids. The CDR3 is CASSYRRETEAFF. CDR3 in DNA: TGTGCCAGCAGTTATCGCAGGGAGACTGAAGCTTTCTTT.

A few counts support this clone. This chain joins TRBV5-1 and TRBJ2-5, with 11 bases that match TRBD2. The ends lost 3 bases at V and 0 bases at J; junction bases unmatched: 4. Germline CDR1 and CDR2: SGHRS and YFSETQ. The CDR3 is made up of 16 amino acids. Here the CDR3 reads CASSYLAGGYQETQYF. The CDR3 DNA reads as TGCGCCAGCAGCTATCTAGCGGGGGGTTACCAAGAGACCCAGTACTTC. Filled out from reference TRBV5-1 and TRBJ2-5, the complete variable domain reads KAGVTQTPRYLIKTRGQQVTLSCSPISGHRSVSWYQQTPGQGLQFLFEYFSETQRNKGNFPGRFSGRQFSNSRSEMNVSTLELGDSALYLCASSYLAGGYQETQYFGPGTRLLVL.

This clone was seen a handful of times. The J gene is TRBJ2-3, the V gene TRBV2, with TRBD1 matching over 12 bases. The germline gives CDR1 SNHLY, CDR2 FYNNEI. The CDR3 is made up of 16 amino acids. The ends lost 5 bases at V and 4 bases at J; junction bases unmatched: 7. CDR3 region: CASSRTGTGGADTQYF. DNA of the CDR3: TGTGCCAGCAGTCGGACCGGGACAGGGGGCGCAGATACGCAGTATTTT.

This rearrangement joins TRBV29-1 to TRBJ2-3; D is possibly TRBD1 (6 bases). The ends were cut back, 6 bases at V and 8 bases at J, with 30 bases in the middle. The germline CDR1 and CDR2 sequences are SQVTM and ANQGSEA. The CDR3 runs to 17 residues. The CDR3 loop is CSVSGAERDRVGGTQYF. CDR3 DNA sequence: TGCAGCGTATCAGGGGCAGAAAGGGATAGGGTAGGAGGTACGCAGTATTTT.

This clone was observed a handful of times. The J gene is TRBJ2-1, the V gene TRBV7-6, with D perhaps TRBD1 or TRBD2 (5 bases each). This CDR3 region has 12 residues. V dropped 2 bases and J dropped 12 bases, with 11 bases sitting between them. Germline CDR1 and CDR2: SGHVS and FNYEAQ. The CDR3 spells CASSLLGVGQFF. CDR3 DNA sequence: TGTGCCAGCAGCTTATTGGGGGTAGGGCAGTTCTTC.

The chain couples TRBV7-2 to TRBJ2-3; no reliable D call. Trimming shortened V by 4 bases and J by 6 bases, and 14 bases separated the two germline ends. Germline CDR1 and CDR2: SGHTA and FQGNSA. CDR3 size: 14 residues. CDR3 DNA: TGTGCCAGCAGCTGGCATGCCGGAGTGGATACGCAGTATTTT. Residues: CASSWHAGVDTQYF.

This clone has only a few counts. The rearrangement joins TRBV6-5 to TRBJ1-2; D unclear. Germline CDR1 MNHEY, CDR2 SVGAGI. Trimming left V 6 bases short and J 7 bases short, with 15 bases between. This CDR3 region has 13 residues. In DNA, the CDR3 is TGTGCCAGCAGCCCGCGCCGGGATGGTGGCTACACCTTC. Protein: CASSPRRDGGYTF.

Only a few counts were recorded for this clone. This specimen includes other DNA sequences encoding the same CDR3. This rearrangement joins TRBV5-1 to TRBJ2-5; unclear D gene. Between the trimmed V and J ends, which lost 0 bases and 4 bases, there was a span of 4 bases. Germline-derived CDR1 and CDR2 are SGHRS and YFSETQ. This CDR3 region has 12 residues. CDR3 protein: CASSLGAETQYF. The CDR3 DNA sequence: TGCGCCAGCAGCTTGGGGGCAGAGACCCAGTACTTC.